These 23 T cell receptor beta chains were sequenced from one sample in a study of blood T cell repertoires in COVID-19. TCRdb keeps only in-frame clones here, not all; method: immunoSEQ multiplex PCR. The sample holds approximately 220,000 clones; around nine tenths are singletons and the top ten take 3% to 3.5%. The sequenced sample consisted of peripheral blood. The origin of the receptors is a man in his fifties or sixties with acute or convalescent COVID-19.

A remark on this clone: The junction and the germline gene differ at one end; a read error may be behind it. The rearrangement uses TRBV6-5 and TRBJ1-2, with 7 bases that match TRBD1. Per the germline V gene, CDR1 is MNHEY and CDR2 is SVGAGI. The CDR3 consists of 13 residues. The DNA for the CDR3 is TGTGTCAGCAGTTTTGACAGGGCCTATGGCTACACCTTC. Its translation: CVSSFDRAYGYTF.

This clone was found a few times. The V gene is TRBV7-6, the J gene TRBJ2-7; 9 nucleotides agree with TRBD1. V was pared by 5 bases and J by 5 bases, with 7 bases of the junction left unmatched. Germline lookup yields CDR1 SGHVS and CDR2 FNYEAQ. The CDR3 extends over 14 amino acids. The CDR3 protein is CASSPRGQGHEQYF. The CDR3 bases are TGTGCCAGCAGCCCCCGGGGACAGGGCCACGAGCAGTACTTC.

The chain joins TRBV5-5 to TRBJ2-2; 8 nucleotides align to TRBD2. CDR3 length: 16 amino acids. J gave up 0 bases and V 4 bases, and 5 bases lay outside the gene matches. Germline V CDR1 and CDR2: SGHKS, YYEKEE (reference sequence). CDR3 region: CASSLIAGTNTGELFF. The CDR3 DNA follows: TGTGCCAGCAGCCTGATAGCGGGGACGAACACCGGGGAGCTGTTTTTT.

V gene TRBV7-3 combines with J gene TRBJ2-2, with 8 bases matching TRBD1. The CDR3 runs to 17 residues. J gave up 3 bases and V 4 bases, and 10 bases lay outside the gene matches. Looked up from germline, CDR1 is SGHTA and CDR2 is FQGTGA. CDR3: CASSSPWTGIDTGELFF. The CDR3, as DNA: TGTGCCAGCAGCTCCCCCTGGACAGGGATAGACACCGGGGAGCTGTTTTTT.

The rearrangement uses TRBV7-9 and TRBJ2-1; D is possibly TRBD1 (6 bases). The CDR3 has 17 residues. Looked up from germline, CDR1 is SEHNR and CDR2 is FQNEAQ (reference sequence). V lost 0 bases and J lost 9, with 21 bases in between. The CDR3 here is CASSLATTGFLGFEQFF. The CDR3 DNA reads TGTGCCAGCAGCTTAGCGACAACAGGGTTTTTGGGTTTTGAGCAGTTCTTC.

This clone was seen once. The V and J genes are TRBV7-3 and TRBJ2-5; 11 nucleotides match TRBD1. Germline V gene lookup returns CDR1 SGHTA and CDR2 FQGTGA. The CDR3 runs to 15 residues. V shed 5 bases and J 3 bases; nucleotides not matched to a gene: 5. The CDR3 bases are TGTGCCAGCAGCCGGGGGACAGGGGGTGAAGAGACCCAGTACTTC. It encodes CASSRGTGGEETQYF.

This rearrangement joins TRBV5-5 to TRBJ1-3, with D uncertain. V was cut by 1 base and J by 0 bases, with 11 bases left in between. The CDR3 sequence is 16 residues long. Per the germline V gene, CDR1 is SGHKS and CDR2 is YYEKEE (reference sequence). In DNA, the CDR3 is TGTGCCAGCAGCTTGCTACAGCTCACCTCTGGAAACACCATATATTTT. Translation gives CASSLLQLTSGNTIYF.

About this clone: The sample contains more than one DNA sequence encoding this CDR3. This sequence joins TRBV7-6 and TRBJ1-3; D might be TRBD1 (6 bases). Deletions cut 1 base from V and 1 base from J, with 11 bases between. Germline CDR1 is SGHVS and CDR2 is FNYEAQ. The CDR3 has 16 amino acids. CDR3: CASSLGGRGSGNTIYF. CDR3 in DNA: TGTGCCAGCAGCTTAGGGGGAAGGGGGTCTGGAAACACCATATATTTT. Complete variable domain (other parts from reference TRBV7-6 and TRBJ1-3): GAGVSQSPRYKVTKRGQDVALRCDPISGHVSLYWYRQALGQGPEFLTYFNYEAQQDKSGLPNDRFSAERPEGSISTLTIQRTEQRDSAMYRCASSLGGRGSGNTIYFGEGSWLTVV.

A note on this clone: At one end, the junction sequence differs from germline, possibly due to a read error. This chain uses TRBV3-1 (or the pseudogene TRBV3-2) with TRBJ2-5; 10 bases agree with TRBD1. This CDR3 is 14 amino acids long. CDR1 is LGHDT, CDR2 YNNKEL, per germline (reference sequence). CDR3 loop: CASCQGQGRETQYF. CDR3 bases: TGTGCCAGCTGCCAGGGACAGGGGAGAGAGACCCAGTACTTC.

The chain combines TRBV4-2 with TRBJ2-6, with 8 bases matching TRBD2. Per the germline V gene, CDR1 is LGHNA and CDR2 is YNFKEQ. CDR3 size: 16 residues. The ends lost 1 base at V and 3 bases at J; junction bases unmatched: 2. CDR3 sequence (DNA): TGTGCCAGCAGCCAAGGACTAGCGTATGGGGCCAACGTCCTGACTTTC. This codes for CASSQGLAYGANVLTF.

This chain connects TRBV3-1 (or the pseudogene TRBV3-2) to TRBJ2-3; 14 bases line up with TRBD2. The CDR3 has 18 amino acids. The germline V gene has CDR1 LGHDT and CDR2 YNNKEL (reference sequence). With 6 bases clipped from V and 0 bases from J, the junction kept 8 bases outside the gene matches. The CDR3 nucleotides read TGTGCCAGCAGGGGACTAGCGGGGGCCTTACATAGCACAGATACGCAGTATTTT. Its protein is CASRGLAGALHSTDTQYF.

The CDR3, as DNA: TGTGCCAGCAGTGAAACCGCGGGTAGTCAGCCCCAGCATTTT. Translated: CASSETAGSQPQHF. The chain recombines TRBV25-1 with TRBJ1-5; no firm D call. The CDR3 runs to 14 residues. Trimming left V 2 bases short and J 6 bases short, with 11 bases between. Per the germline V gene, CDR1 is MGHDK and CDR2 is SYGVNS.

The chain carries TRBV14 and TRBJ1-3; 7 bases align to TRBD1. The CDR3 loop spans 18 amino acids. The V and J ends lost 4 bases and 1 base, in that order; junction bases with no gene match: 13. Germline V gene lookup returns CDR1 SGHDN and CDR2 FVKESK. In DNA form, the CDR3 reads TGTGCCAGCAGCCGGTATAACAGGGGTGCCTTGTCTGGAAACACCATATATTTT. This translates into CASSRYNRGALSGNTIYF.

This chain uses TRBV5-1 with TRBJ2-3; D is possibly TRBD1 (5 bases). Trimming took off 5 bases at V and 2 bases at J, with 9 bases between the two ends. CDR3 length: 13 amino acids. Germline assignment: CDR1 SGHRS and CDR2 YFSETQ. Here the CDR3 DNA reads TGCGCCAGCAGACGGACACCCACAGATACGCAGTATTTT. This translates into CASRRTPTDTQYF.

The chain has TRBV19 and TRBJ2-3, with 7 bases lining up with TRBD2. The CDR3 runs to 14 residues. Germline V lookup: CDR1 LNHDA, CDR2 SQIVND (reference sequence). J lost 5 bases, V lost 3 bases, and 5 bases had no gene match. The CDR3 DNA is TGTGCCAGTAGTATTCGACTAGCTTTAGATACGCAGTATTTT. Translated: CASSIRLALDTQYF.

The chain uses TRBV29-1 and TRBJ1-2; TRBD1 matches 7 bases. J lost 1 base, V lost 0 bases, and 8 bases had no gene match. This CDR3 spans 16 amino acids. Germline CDR1 and CDR2: SQVTM and ANQGSEA. As DNA, the CDR3 is TGCAGCGTTGAAGATGGAACAGGGGTGGTTAACTATGGCTACACCTTC. It codes for CSVEDGTGVVNYGYTF.

CDR3 coding DNA: TGTGCCAGTACCCAGGGGATTTTGAATTCACCCCTCCACTTT. Residues: CASTQGILNSPLHF. The V gene is TRBV19, the J gene TRBJ1-6, with a weak D call TRBD1 (6 bases). Trimming shortened V by 7 bases and J by 7 bases, and 14 bases separated the two germline ends. Germline values: CDR1 LNHDA, CDR2 SQIVND (reference sequence). The CDR3 length is 14 residues.

V usage is TRBV5-6 and J usage is TRBJ1-1; possible D gene TRBD1, 5 bases. Germline CDR1 is SGHDT and CDR2 is YYEEEE. V lost 4 bases, J lost 2 bases, and 12 bases lay in between. The CDR3 loop spans 14 amino acids. CDR3 bases: TGTGCCAGCAGCCCGGTGGGGCCAAACACTGAAGCTTTCTTT. Translating gives CASSPVGPNTEAFF.

This clone was detected once. The J gene is TRBJ1-6, the V gene TRBV11-2, with TRBD1 matching over 7 bases. The CDR3 has 19 amino acids. V shed 5 bases and J 0 bases; nucleotides not matched to a gene: 13. Germline V gives CDR1 SGHAT, CDR2 FQNNGV. CDR3 loop: CASSPLGGNRGSYNSPLHF. CDR3 DNA sequence: TGTGCCAGCAGCCCTTTAGGGGGCAACAGGGGCTCCTATAATTCACCCCTCCACTTT.

At least ten counts were recorded for this clone. The chain employs TRBV29-1 and TRBJ1-5; tentative D call: TRBD1 (5 bases). V lost 5 bases and J lost 4, with 9 bases in between. Germline CDR1 reads SQVTM; CDR2 reads ANQGSEA. This CDR3 has 12 amino acids. The CDR3 reads CSVIQANQPQHF. In DNA, the CDR3 is TGCAGCGTTATACAGGCTAATCAGCCCCAGCATTTT.

The J gene is TRBJ2-3, the V gene TRBV5-1; 7 nucleotides align to TRBD2. J lost 2 bases, V lost 3 bases, and 6 bases had no gene match. Germline CDR1 is SGHRS and CDR2 is YFSETQ. The CDR3 covers 15 residues. The CDR3 DNA sequence: TGCGCCAGCAGCTGGGGGGGATATCCCACAGATACGCAGTATTTT. It translates to CASSWGGYPTDTQYF.

V usage is TRBV30 and J usage is TRBJ1-1, with D unclear. The length of the CDR3 is 18 residues. Germline CDR1 reads GTSNPN; CDR2 reads SVGIG (reference sequence). The germline V and J ends were trimmed by 1 base and 0 bases, with 21 bases remaining between them. The CDR3 DNA follows: TGTGCCTGGAGTGGGACTTCCCCCGGGAGAGGAGTGAACACTGAAGCTTTCTTT. This encodes CAWSGTSPGRGVNTEAFF.

The chain is built from TRBV3-1 (or the pseudogene TRBV3-2) and TRBJ1-6; D unclear. Germline V gives CDR1 LGHDT, CDR2 YNNKEL (reference sequence). V lost 4 bases, J lost 7 bases, and 5 bases lay in between. The CDR3 totals 12 residues. The CDR3 loop is CASSRPNSPLHF. CDR3 nucleotide sequence: TGTGCCAGCAGCCGGCCAAATTCACCCCTCCACTTT.